This TCR beta chain was sequenced in a study of T-cell memory formation after mild COVID-19. V shed 2 bases and J 4 bases; nucleotides not matched to a gene: 4. CDR3 length equals 15 residues. CDR1 is SGHRS, CDR2 YFSETQ, per germline. This clonotype was observed a handful of times. TCRdb independently ran MiXCR on the 5' RACE reads; one entry per CDR3 protein. The sample lists about 60,000 distinct CDR3 sequences; 9.5% to 15% were seen once. The chain combines TRBV5-1 with TRBJ1-5; 9 nucleotides agree with TRBD1. The TCR was taken from a man between 18 and 35 years old who had mild COVID-19 (a few samples of this study predate the infection). Cell type and time point are not known. The sequencing sample was made of PBMCs or a T cell subset sorted from them (not recorded which). CDR3: CASSFGDRANQPQHF. CDR3 nucleotides: TGCGCCAGCAGCTTCGGGGACAGGGCAAATCAGCCCCAGCATTTT.